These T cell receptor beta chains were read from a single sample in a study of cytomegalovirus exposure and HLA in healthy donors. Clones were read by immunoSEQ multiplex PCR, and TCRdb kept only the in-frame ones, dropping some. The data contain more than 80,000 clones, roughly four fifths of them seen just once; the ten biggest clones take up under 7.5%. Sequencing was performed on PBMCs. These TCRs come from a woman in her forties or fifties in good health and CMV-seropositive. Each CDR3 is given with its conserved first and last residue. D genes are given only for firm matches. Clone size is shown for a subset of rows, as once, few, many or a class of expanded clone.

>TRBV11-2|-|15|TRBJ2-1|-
CASSPGLQFYNEQFF
TGTGCCAGCAGCCCCGGACTACAATTTTACAATGAGCAGTTCTTC
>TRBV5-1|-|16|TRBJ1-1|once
CASSLSAGAVDTEAFF
TGCGCCAGCAGCTTGTCGGCAGGGGCGGTTGACACTGAAGCTTTCTTT
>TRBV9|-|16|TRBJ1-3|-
CASSVANTMSGNTIYF
TGTGCCAGCAGCGTAGCAAACACAATGTCTGGAAACACCATATATTTT
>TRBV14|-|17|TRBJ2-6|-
CASSQDQVGSGANVLTF
TGTGCCAGCAGCCAAGATCAGGTGGGTTCTGGGGCCAACGTCCTGACTTTC
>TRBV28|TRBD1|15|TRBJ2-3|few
CASSWTGVSTDTQYF
TGTGCCAGCAGTTGGACAGGGGTCAGCACAGATACGCAGTATTTT
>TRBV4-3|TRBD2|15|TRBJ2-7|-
CASSQYSGGPYEQYF
TGCGCCAGCAGCCAATATAGCGGGGGGCCCTACGAGCAGTACTTC
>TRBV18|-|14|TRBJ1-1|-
CAGSPLLSNTEAFF
TGTGCCGGCTCACCACTCCTTAGCAACACTGAAGCTTTCTTT
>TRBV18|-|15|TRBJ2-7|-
CASSPQSTDSYEQYF
TGTGCCAGCTCACCGCAGTCGACAGACTCCTACGAGCAGTACTTC
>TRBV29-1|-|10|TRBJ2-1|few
CSVQDVTQFF
TGCAGCGTGCAGGATGTCACGCAGTTCTTC
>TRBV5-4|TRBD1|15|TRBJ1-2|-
CASSLPGQSGGGYTF
TGTGCCAGCAGCTTACCGGGACAGTCTGGGGGGGGCTACACCTTC
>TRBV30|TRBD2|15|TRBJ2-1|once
CAWSVLGLANGEQFF
TGTGCCTGGAGTGTACTTGGACTAGCCAACGGTGAGCAGTTCTTC
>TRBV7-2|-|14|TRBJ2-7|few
CASSLQRSSYEQYF
TGTGCCAGCAGCTTACAGCGGAGCTCCTACGAGCAGTACTTC
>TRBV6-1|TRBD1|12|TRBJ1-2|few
CASSEAPGQGGF
TGTGCCAGCAGTGAAGCGCCGGGACAGGGTGGCTTC
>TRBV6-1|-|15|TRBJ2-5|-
CASSFIGAGWEAQYF
TGTGCCAGCAGTTTCATAGGGGCAGGTTGGGAGGCCCAGTACTTC
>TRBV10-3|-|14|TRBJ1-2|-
CAISEIGQHYGYTF
TGTGCCATCAGTGAGATTGGACAGCACTATGGCTACACCTTC
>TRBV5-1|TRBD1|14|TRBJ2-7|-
CASSPGTGGAEQYF
TGCGCCAGCAGCCCCGGGACAGGGGGCGCAGAGCAGTACTTC
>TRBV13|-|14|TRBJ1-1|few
CASNSQGWAGEAFF
TGTGCCAGCAATTCTCAGGGCTGGGCAGGCGAAGCTTTCTTT
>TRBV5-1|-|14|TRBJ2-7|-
CASSLQGGDYEQYF
TGCGCCAGCAGTCTACAGGGGGGGGACTACGAGCAGTACTTC
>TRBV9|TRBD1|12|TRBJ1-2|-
CASSTRQGSYTF
TGTGCCAGCAGCACCCGACAGGGGAGCTACACCTTC
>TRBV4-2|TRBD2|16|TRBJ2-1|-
CASSHLSGGAVGEQFF
TGTGCCAGCAGCCATCTCAGCGGGGGGGCTGTTGGGGAGCAGTTCTTC